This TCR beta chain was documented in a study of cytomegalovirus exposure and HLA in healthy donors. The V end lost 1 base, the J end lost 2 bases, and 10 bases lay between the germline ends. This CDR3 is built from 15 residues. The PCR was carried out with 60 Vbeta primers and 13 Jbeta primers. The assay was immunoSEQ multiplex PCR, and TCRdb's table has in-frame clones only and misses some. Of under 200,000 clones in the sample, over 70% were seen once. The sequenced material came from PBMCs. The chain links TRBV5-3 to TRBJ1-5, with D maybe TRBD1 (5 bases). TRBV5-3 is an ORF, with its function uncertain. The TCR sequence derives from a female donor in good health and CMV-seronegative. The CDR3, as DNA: TGTGCCAGAAGCTTGAGGGGCCTAGGCAATCAGCCCCAGCATTTT. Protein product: CARSLRGLGNQPQHF.